This T cell receptor (beta chain) came from a study of regulatory T cells in long-lasting Graves disease. The study's findings and limits: Gene preferences differed: TRBV28, TRBJ1-2, TRBJ2-5 in persistent cases. Shared public clonotypes totalled about 2,800 in persistent patients, compared with over 800 in new patients.

Both iRepertoire HTBI primers and Arm-PCR of CDR3 regions were used to build the TCR beta libraries. TCRdb redid the calling of the multiplex PCR reads with MiXCR, one entry per CDR3 protein. The profile covers 320,000 or so distinct CDR3 sequences, with under 20% appearing a single time and about 40% taken by the ten largest. The CDR3 length is 14 residues. Trimming left V 5 bases short and J 4 bases short, with 14 bases between. Germline values: CDR1 SNHLY, CDR2 FYNNEI. This sample's time point: newly diagnosed GD, antithyroid drugs for less than 3 months. PBMCs were the source of the RNA used for TCR sequencing. Comments on this clonotype: Its antigen is unknown.

The sequence came from a female donor with Graves disease. The chain is built from TRBV2 and TRBJ1-2; unclear D gene. The sequenced sample was peripheral blood mononuclear cells (PBMCs), obtained at new diagnosis, from a patient treated with antithyroid drugs. The CDR3 loop reads CASSLALRTYGYTF. DNA of the CDR3: TGTGCCAGCAGTTTAGCGCTCAGGACCTATGGCTACACCTTC. The complete variable domain, with remaining parts taken from reference TRBV2 and TRBJ1-2, reads EPEVTQTPSHQVTQMGQEVILRCVPISNHLYFYWYRQILGQKVEFLVSFYNNEISEKSEIFDDQFSVERPDGSNFTLKIRSTKLEDSAMYFCASSLALRTYGYTFGSGTRLTVV.